This section outlines one TCR beta chain sequence together with its context. Its target is not known. What was sequenced were expressed TCRB transcripts, since all of the isolated RNA had been reverse transcribed. The assay was immunoSEQ multiplex PCR, and TCRdb's table has in-frame clones only and misses some. The sample records around 360,000 clones, 10% to 15% being singletons. The data stem from a study of beta chain features in type 1 diabetes. General observations from the study: All four CD4+ subsets from Type 1 diabetes patients carried moderately but significantly shorter TCRB CDR3s.

This sequence was found in a woman aged 18-29 years with type 1 diabetes. The sequencing input was naive CD4+ T cells from blood.

CDR3 in amino acids: CASSVEADYGYTF. The DNA of the CDR3 is TGTGCCAGCAGCGTGGAGGCGGACTATGGCTACACCTTC. The chain joins TRBV9 to TRBJ1-2; D unresolved. Looked up from germline, CDR1 is SGDLS and CDR2 is YYNGEE. The CDR3 covers 13 residues. V was pared by 2 bases and J by 3 bases, with 8 bases between.